Following are 6 T cell receptor beta chains from one sample sequenced in a study of blood T cell repertoires in COVID-19. The protocol was immunoSEQ multiplex PCR, while the TCRdb copy is restricted to in-frame clones and leaves out a portion. The table includes roughly 500,000 clones, around 87% detected once. Sample: PBMCs or T cells enriched from blood (not recorded which). The receptors derive from a middle-aged woman who had recovered from COVID-19.

V is TRBV5-4 and J is TRBJ2-7, with 8 bases fitting TRBD2. The CDR3 contains 15 residues. The V and J ends lost 4 bases and 3 bases, in that order; junction bases with no gene match: 9. CDR1 and CDR2 (germline): SGHNT, YYREEE (reference sequence). The CDR3 DNA is TGTGCCAGCAGCCCAGGCGGGGGGACCCACTACGAGCAGTACTTC. Translating gives CASSPGGGTHYEQYF.

The rearrangement links TRBV12-3 or TRBV12-4 to TRBJ2-1; D is possibly TRBD2 (5 bases). The CDR3 totals 13 residues. Trimming pared 7 bases from V and 2 bases from J, leaving 9 bases between. The DNA for the CDR3 is TGTGCCAGCACCCCGACTACCTACAATGAGCAGTTCTTC. This gives the protein CASTPTTYNEQFF.

CDR3 bases: TGTGCCAGCAGCTCCAGGGTTACCGATACGCAGTATTTT. Translating it yields CASSSRVTDTQYF. The chain couples TRBV5-8 to TRBJ2-3; D possibly corresponds to TRBD1 (5 bases). CDR3 length equals 13 residues. CDR1 SGHTS and CDR2 YDEGEE come from the germline V gene. V lost 3 bases, J lost 6 bases, and 11 bases lay in between. The full variable domain, rest sourced from reference TRBV5-8 and TRBJ2-3, is EAGVTQSPTHLIKTRGQQATLRCSPISGHTSVYWYQQALGLGLQFLLWYDEGEERNRGNFPPRFSGRQFPNYSSELNVNALELEDSALYLCASSSRVTDTQYFGPGTRLTVL.

To note about this clone: The sample holds other DNA sequences that translate to the same CDR3. The rearrangement joins TRBV7-9 to TRBJ1-5, with 8 nucleotides matching TRBD1. V dropped 5 bases and J dropped 4; count of bases not matched to a gene: 7. Germline V gene sequence: CDR1 SEHNR, CDR2 FQNEAQ (reference sequence). This CDR3 has 15 residues. The chain's CDR3 is CASSTTGVGNQPQHF. In nucleotides, the CDR3 is TGTGCCAGCAGCACGACAGGGGTTGGAAATCAGCCCCAGCATTTT.

The chain has TRBV10-3 and TRBJ2-3, with TRBD2 identical over 8 bases. J gave up 4 bases and V 0 bases, and 6 bases lay outside the gene matches. Looked up from germline, CDR1 is ENHRY and CDR2 is SYGVKD. This CDR3 is built from 16 residues. The CDR3 DNA reads as TGTGCCATCAGTGAGTCAGCGGGAGTCCTGGCAGATACGCAGTATTTT. Encoded protein: CAISESAGVLADTQYF.

The rearrangement uses TRBV11-2 and TRBJ2-3, with TRBD2 identical over 9 bases. The germline V gene has CDR1 SGHAT and CDR2 FQNNGV. J lost 4 bases, V lost 5 bases, and 16 bases had no gene match. The CDR3 has 18 amino acids. CDR3 region: CASSQTYHSGSRADTQYF. CDR3 nucleotides: TGTGCCAGCAGCCAGACCTATCATAGCGGGAGTAGGGCAGATACGCAGTATTTT.